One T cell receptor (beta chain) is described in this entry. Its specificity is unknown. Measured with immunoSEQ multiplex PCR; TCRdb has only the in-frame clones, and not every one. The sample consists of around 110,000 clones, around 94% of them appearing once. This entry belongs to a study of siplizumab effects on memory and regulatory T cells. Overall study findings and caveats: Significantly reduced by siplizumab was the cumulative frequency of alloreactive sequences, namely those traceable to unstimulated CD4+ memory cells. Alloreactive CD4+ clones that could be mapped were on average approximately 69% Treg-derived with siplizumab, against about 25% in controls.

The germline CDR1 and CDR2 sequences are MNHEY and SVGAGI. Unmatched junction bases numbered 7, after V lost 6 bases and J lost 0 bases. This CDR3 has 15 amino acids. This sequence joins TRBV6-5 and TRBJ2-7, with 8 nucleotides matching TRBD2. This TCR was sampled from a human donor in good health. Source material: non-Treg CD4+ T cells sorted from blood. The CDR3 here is CASSRSGVSSYEQYF. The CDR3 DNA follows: TGTGCCAGCAGCCGTAGCGGGGTTAGCTCCTACGAGCAGTACTTC.